A single TCR beta chain is shown here with its context. No antigen is known for it. The sample originates from a study of T-cell memory formation after mild COVID-19. Turning to the study itself: TCR clusters were mostly donor specific. Study-wide findings and caveats: Largely, contracting CD4+ clones fell within CM and EM, and contracting CD8+ clones within EMRA.

It was 5'RACE with constant-segment primers that produced the TCR alpha and TCR beta cDNA libraries, which carried sample barcodes and UMIs. TCRdb re-analysed the 5' RACE reads in MiXCR, keeping a single row per CDR3 protein. The sample yields about 250,000 distinct CDR3 sequences, roughly 15% seen once. The receptor's source is a man aged 18-30 years who had mild COVID-19 (a few samples of this study predate the infection). Cell type and time point are not known. Sequencing was done on a sample of PBMCs or a T cell subset sorted from them (not recorded which).

CDR3 nucleotide sequence: TGTGCCAGCAGTCCCTATCGACTAGCGGGGACAGATACGCAGTATTTT. Protein: CASSPYRLAGTDTQYF. This rearrangement joins TRBV7-9 to TRBJ2-3, with TRBD2 matching over 11 bases. This CDR3 comprises 16 residues. Germline CDR1 reads SEHNR; CDR2 reads FQNEAQ (reference sequence). The ends lost 6 bases at V and 3 bases at J; junction bases unmatched: 8.